This T cell receptor beta chain originates from a study of response to subunit inactivated influenza vaccine. Study-wide results and limits: Authors proposed each seasonal influenza vaccination draws in few new T cells.

Trimming removed 5 bases at V and 0 bases at J, with 14 bases between. Germline loops: CDR1 SGHTA, CDR2 FQGNSA. The CDR3 covers 16 residues. MiXCR was run by TCRdb on the RT-PCR reads, yielding one entry per CDR3 protein. The profile shows hundreds of thousands of distinct CDR3 sequences, 11% to 15% of them singletons. As to this clonotype: What it recognizes is unknown.

The chain carries TRBV7-2 and TRBJ1-3; no reliable D call. The source was PBMCs from blood, collected less than 15 days before vaccination. This TCR derives from a man aged 45-65 years who received an inactivated influenza vaccine. CDR3 in DNA: TGTGCCAGCAGCCCATCTCACAGACGCTCTGGAAACACCATATATTTT. Encoded protein: CASSPSHRRSGNTIYF.